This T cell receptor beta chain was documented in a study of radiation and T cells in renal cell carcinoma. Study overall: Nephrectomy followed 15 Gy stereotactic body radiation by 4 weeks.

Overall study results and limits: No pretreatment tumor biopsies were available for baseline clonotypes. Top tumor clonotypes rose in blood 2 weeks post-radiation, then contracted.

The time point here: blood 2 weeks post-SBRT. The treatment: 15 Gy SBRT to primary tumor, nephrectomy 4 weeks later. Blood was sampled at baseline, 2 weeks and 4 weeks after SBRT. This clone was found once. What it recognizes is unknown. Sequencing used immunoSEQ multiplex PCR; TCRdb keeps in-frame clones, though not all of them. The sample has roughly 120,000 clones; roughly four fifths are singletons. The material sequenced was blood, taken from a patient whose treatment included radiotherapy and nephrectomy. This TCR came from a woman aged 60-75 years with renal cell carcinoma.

DNA for the CDR3: TGTGCCAGCAAGAAAAGACAGGGTTCGGAGGAGCAGTACTTC. It yields the protein CASKKRQGSEEQYF. This sequence joins TRBV6-6 and TRBJ2-7; TRBD1 agrees at 7 bases. The CDR3 sequence is 14 residues long. CDR1 is MNHNY, CDR2 SVGAGI, per germline (reference sequence). Germline trimming cut 7 bases from V and 7 bases from J; bases unmatched to any gene: 13.